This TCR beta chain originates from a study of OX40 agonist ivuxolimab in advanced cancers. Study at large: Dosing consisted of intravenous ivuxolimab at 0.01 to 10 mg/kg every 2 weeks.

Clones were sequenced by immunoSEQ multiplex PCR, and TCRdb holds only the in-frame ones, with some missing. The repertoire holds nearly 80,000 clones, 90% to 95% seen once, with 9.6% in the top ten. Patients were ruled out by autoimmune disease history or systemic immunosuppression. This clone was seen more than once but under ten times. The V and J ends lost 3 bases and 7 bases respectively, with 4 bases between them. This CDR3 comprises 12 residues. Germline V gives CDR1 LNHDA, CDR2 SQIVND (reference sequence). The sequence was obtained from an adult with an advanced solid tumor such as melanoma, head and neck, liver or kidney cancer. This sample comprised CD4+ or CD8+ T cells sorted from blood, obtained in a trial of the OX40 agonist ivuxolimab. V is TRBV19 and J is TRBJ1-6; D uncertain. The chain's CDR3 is CASSMSNSPLHF. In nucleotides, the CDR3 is TGTGCCAGTAGTATGTCCAATTCACCCCTCCACTTT.